The T cell receptor (beta chain) under discussion was sequenced for a study of blood T cell repertoires in COVID-19. CDR1 and CDR2 (germline): LGHDT, YNNKEL (reference sequence). V was pared by 1 base and J by 4 bases, with 3 bases of the junction left unmatched. The CDR3 covers 14 residues. Assay: immunoSEQ multiplex PCR; the TCRdb copy retains only in-frame clones and omits some. The table lists about 120,000 clones, around 91% of them singletons, with around a quarter in the top ten. Sequenced material: peripheral blood. This TCR was recovered from a man in his 70s with active or convalescent COVID-19. This chain uses TRBV3-1 (or the pseudogene TRBV3-2) with TRBJ1-2; 7 bases are a match to TRBD1. The DNA of the CDR3 is TGTGCCAGCAGCCAAGGGTACAGGGGCTATGGCTACACCTTC. The encoded protein is CASSQGYRGYGYTF.